One and the same sample provided the 32 T cell receptor beta chains below, sequenced in a study of chemoradiotherapy in HPV16-positive cancers (dated by TCRdb to between 2021 and 2024). Libraries were built with the immunoSEQ multiplex PCR assay. Imported from immuneACCESS, the table was reduced by TCRdb to in-frame sequences with V and J called. These copies leave out some clones; in studies compared against another copy, an unresolved V gene accounts for under half, and the cause of the remainder is not known. The table for this sample lists around 14,000 clones; roughly 93% of them were counted only once. The ten most abundant clones make up less than 3% of the sample. This material consisted of blood, taken from a patient who underwent chemoradiotherapy. The receptors here all came from a human donor with HPV-associated anogenital cancer.

The genes are TRBV2 and TRBJ2-1; TRBD2 aligns across 7 bases. CDR1 is SNHLY and CDR2 is FYNNEI in the germline V gene. V dropped 6 bases and J dropped 1; count of bases not matched to a gene: 12. CDR3 size: 17 residues. CDR3 nucleotide sequence: TGTGCCAGCAGGGCTCTCAGCGGGGACTTATCCTACAATGAGCAGTTCTTC. This translates into CASRALSGDLSYNEQFF.

The chain couples TRBV27 to TRBJ2-3, with a weak D call TRBD1 (6 bases). This CDR3 comprises 15 residues. V lost 5 bases to trimming and J lost 5 bases, with 17 bases between them. Germline V lookup: CDR1 MNHEY, CDR2 SMNVEV (reference sequence). DNA for the CDR3: TGTGCCAGCAGTCCCCACAGGGCTCGAGGAGATACGCAGTATTTT. Its translation is CASSPHRARGDTQYF.

This chain links TRBV7-3 with TRBJ2-7; 8 positions agree with TRBD1. Germline V gives CDR1 SGHTA, CDR2 FQGTGA. The CDR3 spans 14 residues. With V trimmed by 5 bases and J by 6 bases, 9 bases remained unmatched. CDR3 bases: TGTGCCAGCAGCCCCGACAGGGGTAAGACCGAGCAGTACTTC. Protein product: CASSPDRGKTEQYF.

The genes are TRBV6-5 and TRBJ1-2; D gene uncertain. The germline CDR1 and CDR2 sequences are MNHEY and SVGAGI. V dropped 0 bases and J dropped 1 base, with 9 bases sitting between them. The CDR3 extends over 15 amino acids. The CDR3 DNA reads TGTGCCAGCAGTTACTCGATATGGGATAACTATGGCTACACCTTC. This codes for CASSYSIWDNYGYTF.

This chain connects TRBV19 to TRBJ1-4; 8 positions match TRBD1. The germline gives CDR1 LNHDA, CDR2 SQIVND (reference sequence). The CDR3 has 14 amino acids. The junction had 7 bases not matched to a gene; V was cut back by 5 bases and J by 8 bases. CDR3 protein: CASSVNRGREKLFF. CDR3 sequence (DNA): TGTGCCAGTAGTGTCAACAGGGGGAGAGAAAAACTGTTTTTT.

A remark on this clone: Relative to the germline gene, one junction end is altered; a read error may explain this. The chain couples TRBV27 to TRBJ1-1, with 9 bases fitting TRBD1. The CDR3 is 15 amino acids. Germline loops: CDR1 MNHEY, CDR2 SMNVEV (reference sequence). The CDR3 is CASRPGGTGNPEAFF. CDR3 sequence (DNA): TGTGCCAGCAGGCCGGGCGGGACAGGGAACCCTGAAGCTTTCTTT.

V is TRBV6-5 and J is TRBJ2-7, with no clear D. The germline V and J ends were trimmed by 4 bases and 3 bases, with 7 bases remaining between them. Germline-derived CDR1 and CDR2 are MNHEY and SVGAGI. The CDR3 contains 12 residues. Written as DNA, the CDR3 is TGTGCCAGCAGTTCACACAACTACGAGCAGTACTTC. Protein sequence: CASSSHNYEQYF.

V is TRBV5-4 and J is TRBJ2-5, with D possibly being TRBD1 (7 bases). The J call is doubtful: the DNA matches TRBJ2-7 better. The germline V gene has CDR1 SGHNT and CDR2 YYREEE (reference sequence). The length of the CDR3 is 14 residues. CDR3 bases: TGTGCCAGCAGCCGAACAGGGGCCGGGAGCGAGCAGTACTTC. This translates into CASSRTGAGSEQYF.

The chain recombines TRBV11-3 with TRBJ2-2; 7 nucleotides align to TRBD1. Germline trimming cut 4 bases from V and 0 bases from J; bases unmatched to any gene: 2. CDR1 SGHNT and CDR2 YENEEA come from the germline V gene. This CDR3 comprises 15 residues. The CDR3 here is CASSYRGANTGELFF. Written as DNA, the CDR3 is TGTGCCAGCAGCTACAGGGGCGCGAACACCGGGGAGCTGTTTTTT.

This clone came up a few times. The chain joins TRBV15 to TRBJ1-4; D gene unclear. The CDR3 length is 12 residues. Deletions cut 6 bases from V and 7 bases from J, with 9 bases between. CDR1 and CDR2 (germline): LNHNV, YYDKDF (reference sequence). CDR3 nucleotide sequence: TGTGCCACCAGTATCGCGGGTGAAAAACTGTTTTTT. Its translation is CATSIAGEKLFF.

The chain recombines TRBV7-8 with TRBJ1-2; tentative D call: TRBD1 (5 bases). Germline V gives CDR1 SGHVS, CDR2 FQNEAQ. The CDR3 extends over 15 amino acids. V dropped 1 base and J dropped 4 bases, with 13 bases sitting between them. CDR3: CASSLGDRGGYGYTF. As DNA, the CDR3 is TGTGCCAGCAGCTTAGGGGACCGGGGTGGCTATGGCTACACCTTC. Supplemented by reference TRBV7-8 and TRBJ1-2, the full variable domain reads GAGVSQSPRYKVAKRGQDVALRCDPISGHVSLFWYQQALGQGPEFLTYFQNEAQLDKSGLPSDRFFAERPEGSVSTLKIQRTQQEDSAVYLCASSLGDRGGYGYTFGSGTRLTVV.

V usage is TRBV5-4 and J usage is TRBJ2-5; possibly TRBD2 for D (6 bases). This CDR3 comprises 14 residues. V gave up 2 bases and J gave up 2 bases, with 10 bases separating them. CDR1 SGHNT and CDR2 YYREEE come from the germline V gene (reference sequence). CDR3 in amino acids: CASSFRDFQETQYF. In DNA, the CDR3 is TGTGCCAGCAGCTTCCGGGACTTTCAAGAGACCCAGTACTTC.

The chain couples TRBV6-7 to TRBJ1-1; the match to TRBD1 covers 7 bases. TRBV6-7 is sorted into the ORF group, with uncertain function. The CDR3 sequence is 15 residues long. V was clipped by 0 bases and J by 5 bases; unmatched bases: 6. In DNA, the CDR3 is TGTGCCAGCAGTTACTCCCAGGGGGTAATAACTGAAGCTTTCTTT. Its protein product is CASSYSQGVITEAFF.

The V and J genes are TRBV30 and TRBJ2-5; D is uncertain. CDR3 length: 14 residues. Per the germline V gene, CDR1 is GTSNPN and CDR2 is SVGIG (reference sequence). V was shortened by 0 bases and J by 4 bases, with 12 bases between the two germline ends. The CDR3 reads CAWSVSAVGETQYF. CDR3 in DNA: TGTGCCTGGAGTGTCTCGGCCGTAGGAGAGACCCAGTACTTC.

The chain couples TRBV5-4 to TRBJ2-3; D gene ambiguous. From germline, CDR1 is SGHNT and CDR2 YYREEE (reference sequence). The CDR3 covers 13 residues. V was pared by 0 bases and J by 3 bases, with 5 bases between. In nucleotides, the CDR3 is TGTGCCAGCAGCTTGGGGGGTACAGATACGCAGTATTTT. Protein: CASSLGGTDTQYF.

The genes are TRBV7-6 and TRBJ2-3; the match to TRBD2 covers 10 bases. V lost 0 bases to trimming and J lost 4 bases; unmatched junction nucleotides: 10. The CDR3 runs to 18 residues. The germline CDR1 and CDR2 sequences are SGHVS and FNYEAQ. The chain's CDR3 is CASSLASGGFQTSDTQYF. For the CDR3, the DNA is TGTGCCAGCAGCTTAGCTAGCGGGGGGTTTCAAACCTCAGATACGCAGTATTTT.

This clone was picked up a small number of times. CDR3 residues: CASSYTDTQYF. The CDR3 DNA reads TGTGCCAGCAGTTACACAGATACGCAGTATTTT. V gene TRBV7-9 combines with J gene TRBJ2-3; the D is unclear. The germline V and J ends were trimmed by 6 bases and 2 bases, with 3 bases remaining between them. This CDR3 region has 11 residues. Germline loops: CDR1 SEHNR, CDR2 FQNEAQ (reference sequence).

The CDR3 region has the DNA TGTGCCAGCAGTGGGGGTGACAGTTATGGCTACACCTTC. It yields the protein CASSGGDSYGYTF. This chain uses TRBV2 with TRBJ1-2; the D gene is possibly TRBD1 (5 bases). Germline CDR1 and CDR2: SNHLY and FYNNEI. V lost 4 bases and J lost 5, with 11 bases in between. The CDR3 extends over 13 amino acids.

The CDR3 here is CASSQEGTATNEKLFF. CDR3 sequence (DNA): TGTGCCAGCAGCCAAGAGGGTACAGCAACTAATGAAAAACTGTTTTTT. The chain couples TRBV4-2 to TRBJ1-4; D remains ambiguous. This CDR3 contains 16 residues. Germline V lookup: CDR1 LGHNA, CDR2 YNFKEQ. V lost 0 bases to trimming and J lost 0 bases, with 8 bases between them.

The chain joins TRBV7-6 to TRBJ1-5; D is undetermined. CDR1 is SGHVS, CDR2 FNYEAQ, per germline. V shed 1 base and J shed 2 bases, with 12 bases lying between them. The CDR3 is made up of 16 amino acids. This chain's CDR3 is CASSLGAGWGNQPQHF. In DNA, the CDR3 is TGTGCCAGCAGCTTAGGGGCTGGTTGGGGCAATCAGCCCCAGCATTTT.

The chain employs TRBV4-1 and TRBJ2-1; 7 nucleotides align to TRBD2. The CDR3 loop spans 16 amino acids. J was trimmed by 0 bases and V by 0 bases; bases with no gene match: 2. Per germline, CDR1 MGHRA and CDR2 YSYEKL. CDR3 amino acids: CASSQDLAVSYNEQFF. The CDR3, as DNA: TGCGCCAGCAGCCAAGATCTAGCGGTCTCCTACAATGAGCAGTTCTTC.

The DNA of the CDR3 is TGTGCCAGCAGCTTGCGGAGATCTGGGGCCAACGTCCTGACTTTC. It yields the protein CASSLRRSGANVLTF. The rearrangement links TRBV5-6 to TRBJ2-6; D remains ambiguous. The CDR3 consists of 15 residues. The V and J ends lost 1 base and 1 base respectively, with 6 bases between them. Germline CDR1 and CDR2: SGHDT and YYEEEE.

This clone has a handful of counts. The germline gene is not matched at one end of the junction; a read error may be the cause. The rearrangement joins TRBV7-7 to TRBJ2-7; D is perhaps TRBD2 (5 bases). CDR1 is SSHAT, CDR2 FNYEAQ, per germline (reference sequence). There are 13 residues in the CDR3. In DNA, the CDR3 is TGTGCTAGCAGCTTAAGTGAAGCGGACGAGCAGTACTTC. This codes for CASSLSEADEQYF.

V usage is TRBV19 and J usage is TRBJ2-2; unclear D gene. The germline CDR1 and CDR2 sequences are LNHDA and SQIVND (reference sequence). The CDR3 is 14 residues long. The V and J ends lost 4 bases and 0 bases respectively, with 6 bases between them. In DNA form, the CDR3 reads TGTGCCAGTAGTAAACAGCCGAACACCGGGGAGCTGTTTTTT. Translated, it gives CASSKQPNTGELFF.

The count of this clone is one. The chain is built from TRBV7-8 and TRBJ1-6; TRBD1 might be the D (6 bases). Germline CDR1 reads SGHVS; CDR2 reads FQNEAQ. This CDR3 is 15 amino acids long. V was cut by 4 bases and J by 10 bases, with 17 bases left in between. The CDR3 DNA is TGTGCCAGCAGCTCCCGAGGGGGGGCAGGGTCACCCCTCCACTTT. Protein sequence: CASSSRGGAGSPLHF. The whole variable domain, remainder taken from reference TRBV7-8 and TRBJ1-6, is GAGVSQSPRYKVAKRGQDVALRCDPISGHVSLFWYQQALGQGPEFLTYFQNEAQLDKSGLPSDRFFAERPEGSVSTLKIQRTQQEDSAVYLCASSSRGGAGSPLHFGNGTRLTVT.

The V and J genes are TRBV7-2 and TRBJ1-1, with a possible D match to TRBD1 (5 bases). Trimming cost V 5 bases and J 1 base, with 11 bases left between them. The CDR3 extends over 14 amino acids. Germline V gives CDR1 SGHTA, CDR2 FQGNSA. CDR3 region: CASSIRVPNTEAFF. The CDR3 DNA reads as TGTGCCAGCAGCATCAGGGTCCCGAACACTGAAGCTTTCTTT.

The chain joins TRBV28 to TRBJ1-1; weak D call: TRBD1 (6 bases). The length of the CDR3 is 16 residues. Trimming removed 1 base from V and 3 bases from J, with 15 bases in between. CDR1 MDHEN and CDR2 SYDVKM come from the germline V gene. CDR3 coding DNA: TGTGCCAGCAGTTTATCCCTACAGGGACGGGACACTGAAGCTTTCTTT. It specifies CASSLSLQGRDTEAFF.

The genes are TRBV7-9 and TRBJ2-5; D might be TRBD2 (6 bases). CDR3 size: 15 residues. The V end lost 1 base, the J end lost 2 bases, and 11 bases lay between the germline ends. Germline V lookup: CDR1 SEHNR, CDR2 FQNEAQ (reference sequence). CDR3: CASSLGGTGQETQYF. The CDR3 DNA sequence: TGTGCCAGCAGCTTAGGCGGGACGGGACAAGAGACCCAGTACTTC.

The genes are TRBV6-5 and TRBJ2-7; weak D call: TRBD2 (6 bases). This CDR3 has 13 residues. The germline V gene has CDR1 MNHEY and CDR2 SVGAGI. V lost 6 bases and J lost 2, with 11 bases in between. The CDR3 reads CASRAGWTYEQYF. CDR3 in DNA: TGTGCCAGCAGGGCGGGGTGGACCTACGAGCAGTACTTC.

J is TRBJ1-3 and V is TRBV19; D remains ambiguous. The germline V and J ends were trimmed by 3 bases and 1 base, with 7 bases remaining between them. Per the germline V gene, CDR1 is LNHDA and CDR2 is SQIVND (reference sequence). The CDR3 extends over 14 amino acids. The CDR3 is CASSIQRSGNTIYF. The CDR3 nucleotides read TGTGCCAGTAGTATCCAGCGTTCTGGAAACACCATATATTTT.

With regard to this clone: Germline and junction disagree at one end, which may indicate a read error. V is TRBV18 and J is TRBJ1-5; D may be TRBD1 (5 bases). From germline, CDR1 is KGHSH and CDR2 LQKENI. This CDR3 comprises 15 residues. As DNA, the CDR3 is TGTGCCAGCGCACCGGGGGGGAGGGCCAATTCGCCCCAGCATTTT. Translating gives CASAPGGRANSPQHF.

The chain is built from TRBV6-1 and TRBJ1-5, with no clear D. Germline assignment: CDR1 MNHNS and CDR2 SASEGT. This CDR3 is 13 amino acids long. Trimming removed 6 bases at V and 0 bases at J, with 6 bases between. The CDR3 loop is CASRENSNQPQHF. The CDR3 DNA reads as TGTGCCAGCAGAGAGAATAGCAATCAGCCCCAGCATTTT.